The rows below give T cell receptor beta chains drawn from one sample of a study of CD8 T cells in Susac syndrome. MiXCR, applied by TCRdb to the immunoSEQ multiplex PCR reads, yields one record per CDR3 protein. The table has about 190,000 distinct CDR3 sequences, 85% to 95% seen once; the top ten hold approximately 0.15%. Sequenced sample: CD8+ T cells from PBMCs. These receptors originate from a human donor with Susac syndrome. Each CDR3 is given with its conserved first and last residue. Fields, in order: J gene, V gene, D gene, clone size, CDR3 DNA, CDR3 protein. The D gene is left open where the match is weak. Size tells how often a clone was seen (once, few, many) or the class of an expanded clone, and some rows leave it out.

j_gene: TRBJ2-2; v_gene: TRBV27; d_gene: -; abundance: -; CDR3nt: TGTGCCAGCAGTTTATCGCGGGGCACCGGGGAGCTGTTTTTT; CDR3aa: CASSLSRGTGELFF
j_gene: TRBJ1-1; v_gene: TRBV3-1; d_gene: -; abundance: -; CDR3nt: TGTGCCAGCAGCCCAGACTTGCGTCTCACTGAAGCTTTCTTT; CDR3aa: CASSPDLRLTEAFF
j_gene: TRBJ2-7; v_gene: TRBV29-1; d_gene: -; abundance: -; CDR3nt: TGCAGCGTTGAAAAGGGGCAGGGCATGGTCTACGAGCAGTACTTC; CDR3aa: CSVEKGQGMVYEQYF
j_gene: TRBJ2-2; v_gene: TRBV25-1; d_gene: -; abundance: -; CDR3nt: TGTGCCAGCAGCTGGACGGATAACACCGGGGAGCTGTTTTTT; CDR3aa: CASSWTDNTGELFF
j_gene: TRBJ2-7; v_gene: TRBV7-9; d_gene: TRBD2; abundance: -; CDR3nt: TGTGCCAGCAGCTTAGCGCAACTAGCGGGATGGGAAAGGCAGTACTTC; CDR3aa: CASSLAQLAGWERQYF
j_gene: TRBJ1-2; v_gene: TRBV28; d_gene: -; abundance: once; CDR3nt: TGTGCCAGCAGTTCCCGACACGGGGATGGCTACACCTTC; CDR3aa: CASSSRHGDGYTF
j_gene: TRBJ2-7; v_gene: TRBV11-2; d_gene: TRBD2; abundance: -; CDR3nt: TGTGCCAGCAGCACGCCCAAGCGGGGGTCTTACGAGCAGTACTTC; CDR3aa: CASSTPKRGSYEQYF
j_gene: TRBJ1-1; v_gene: TRBV5-1; d_gene: -; abundance: -; CDR3nt: TGCGCCAGCAGCTTTGGCCGGGACATAACTGAAGCTTTCTTT; CDR3aa: CASSFGRDITEAFF
j_gene: TRBJ2-7; v_gene: TRBV27; d_gene: -; abundance: few; CDR3nt: TGTGCCAGCAGTCCGGCGGGCTCCTACGAGCAGTACTTC; CDR3aa: CASSPAGSYEQYF
j_gene: TRBJ1-1; v_gene: TRBV7-9; d_gene: -; abundance: -; CDR3nt: TGTGCCAGCAGCTCCCTCGCAAAGTTTGAAGCTTTCTTT; CDR3aa: CASSSLAKFEAFF
j_gene: TRBJ2-1; v_gene: TRBV27; d_gene: -; abundance: -; CDR3nt: TGTGCCAGCAGTTTTGTAGGTTCCTACAATGAGCAGTTCTTC; CDR3aa: CASSFVGSYNEQFF
j_gene: TRBJ2-2; v_gene: TRBV9; d_gene: -; abundance: -; CDR3nt: TGTGCCAGCAGCGTAAAGACCGGGGAGCTGTTTTTT; CDR3aa: CASSVKTGELFF
j_gene: TRBJ2-7; v_gene: TRBV2; d_gene: -; abundance: -; CDR3nt: TGTGCCAGCAGCCCTGTGTTAGGTAGCCACGAGCAGTACTTC; CDR3aa: CASSPVLGSHEQYF
j_gene: TRBJ1-4; v_gene: TRBV2; d_gene: -; abundance: -; CDR3nt: TGTGCCAGCAGTGGGACCGAGAGTAATGAAAAACTGTTTTTT; CDR3aa: CASSGTESNEKLFF
j_gene: TRBJ2-1; v_gene: TRBV24-1; d_gene: -; abundance: -; CDR3nt: TGTGCCACCAGTGAGCGCACAGGGAGTAGTTACAATGAGCAGTTCTTC; CDR3aa: CATSERTGSSYNEQFF
j_gene: TRBJ1-1; v_gene: TRBV21-1; d_gene: -; abundance: -; CDR3nt: TGTGCCAGCAGCAAAGTAAGGGGCATTCCTATGAACACTGAAGCTTTCTTT; CDR3aa: CASSKVRGIPMNTEAFF
j_gene: TRBJ2-7; v_gene: TRBV28; d_gene: TRBD1; abundance: -; CDR3nt: TGTGCCAGCAGTTTATCGGGACAGGTCTTATCCTACGAGCAGTACTTC; CDR3aa: CASSLSGQVLSYEQYF
j_gene: TRBJ2-3; v_gene: TRBV30; d_gene: -; abundance: -; CDR3nt: TGTGCCTGGAGTGCAACCAGCACAGATACGCAGTATTTT; CDR3aa: CAWSATSTDTQYF
j_gene: TRBJ2-5; v_gene: TRBV3-1; d_gene: -; abundance: -; CDR3nt: TGTGCCAGCAGCCAACTCGGCGGCCAAGAGACCCAGTACTTC; CDR3aa: CASSQLGGQETQYF
j_gene: TRBJ1-1; v_gene: TRBV20-1; d_gene: TRBD1; abundance: -; CDR3nt: TGCAGTGCTAGAAAGAACAGGGGACTCAGGGGGACTGAAGCTTTCTTT; CDR3aa: CSARKNRGLRGTEAFF
j_gene: TRBJ2-7; v_gene: TRBV7-9; d_gene: TRBD2; abundance: -; CDR3nt: TGTGCCAGCACCACTAGCGGGGCAACCTACGAGCAGTACTTC; CDR3aa: CASTTSGATYEQYF
j_gene: TRBJ2-7; v_gene: TRBV20-1; d_gene: TRBD2; abundance: -; CDR3nt: TGCAGCGTGGGGACTAGCGGGGCTAACTACGAGCAGTACTTC; CDR3aa: CSVGTSGANYEQYF
j_gene: TRBJ2-6; v_gene: TRBV15; d_gene: -; abundance: -; CDR3nt: TGTGCCACCAGCAGAGAGGGGGGGCTCGCCAACTCTGGGGCCAACGTCCTGACTTTC; CDR3aa: CATSREGGLANSGANVLTF
j_gene: TRBJ1-2; v_gene: TRBV6-5; d_gene: -; abundance: -; CDR3nt: TGTGCCAGCAGTTACGAGGCAGGGCTAAACTATGGCTACACCTTC; CDR3aa: CASSYEAGLNYGYTF
j_gene: TRBJ2-7; v_gene: TRBV2; d_gene: -; abundance: -; CDR3nt: TGTGCCAGCAGTGACTCAACCGGCTCCTACGAGCAGTACTTC; CDR3aa: CASSDSTGSYEQYF
j_gene: TRBJ1-5; v_gene: TRBV4-1; d_gene: -; abundance: -; CDR3nt: TGCGCCAGCAGCCAAGGGCTGCTCATGGGGACCAATCAGCCCCAGCATTTT; CDR3aa: CASSQGLLMGTNQPQHF
j_gene: TRBJ1-2; v_gene: TRBV10-3; d_gene: -; abundance: -; CDR3nt: TGTGCCATCAGCGAAACAGGGCCTCACAACTATGGCTACACCTTC; CDR3aa: CAISETGPHNYGYTF
j_gene: TRBJ2-4; v_gene: TRBV28; d_gene: -; abundance: -; CDR3nt: TGTGCCAGCAGTACACCCCGAGAACAGGGACAAGGCAGTCTTCAGTACTTC; CDR3aa: CASSTPREQGQGSLQYF
j_gene: TRBJ2-7; v_gene: TRBV2; d_gene: -; abundance: once; CDR3nt: TGTGCCAGCAGTGGGGCCAGTACCTACGAGCAGTACTTC; CDR3aa: CASSGASTYEQYF
j_gene: TRBJ1-5; v_gene: TRBV18; d_gene: -; abundance: once; CDR3nt: TGTGCCAGCTCACCTTCGGTCAGGACCGACAATCAGCCCCAGCATTTT; CDR3aa: CASSPSVRTDNQPQHF
j_gene: TRBJ2-7; v_gene: TRBV20-1; d_gene: -; abundance: -; CDR3nt: TGCAGTGCTAGTTTACGGGGGGCGGGCGAGCAGTACTTC; CDR3aa: CSASLRGAGEQYF